Sequencing of this TCR beta chain was carried out in a study of T cells in Graves' hyperthyroidism and ophthalmopathy. RNA transcripts yielded amplified TCR beta CDR3 regions. Using the HTBI primer set, a first-round RT-PCR was run on the TCR CDR3. One entry per CDR3 protein results from TCRdb running MiXCR on the multiplex PCR reads. The profile shows around 580,000 distinct CDR3 sequences, under 60% of them singletons. CDR1 is SNHLY and CDR2 is FYNNEI in the germline V gene. This CDR3 comprises 14 residues. Trimming cost V 6 bases and J 10 bases; bases outside gene matches: 11. J is TRBJ2-2 and V is TRBV2; 7 bases are a match to TRBD1. The TCR sequence derives from a woman between 18 and 29 years old with Graves' hyperthyroidism. The sample taken for sequencing was peripheral blood or thyroid tissue (not recorded which). The CDR3 DNA reads as TGTGCCAGCAGCCCGCGACAGGGCGGTGAGGAGCTGTTTTTT. Translating gives CASSPRQGGEELFF.